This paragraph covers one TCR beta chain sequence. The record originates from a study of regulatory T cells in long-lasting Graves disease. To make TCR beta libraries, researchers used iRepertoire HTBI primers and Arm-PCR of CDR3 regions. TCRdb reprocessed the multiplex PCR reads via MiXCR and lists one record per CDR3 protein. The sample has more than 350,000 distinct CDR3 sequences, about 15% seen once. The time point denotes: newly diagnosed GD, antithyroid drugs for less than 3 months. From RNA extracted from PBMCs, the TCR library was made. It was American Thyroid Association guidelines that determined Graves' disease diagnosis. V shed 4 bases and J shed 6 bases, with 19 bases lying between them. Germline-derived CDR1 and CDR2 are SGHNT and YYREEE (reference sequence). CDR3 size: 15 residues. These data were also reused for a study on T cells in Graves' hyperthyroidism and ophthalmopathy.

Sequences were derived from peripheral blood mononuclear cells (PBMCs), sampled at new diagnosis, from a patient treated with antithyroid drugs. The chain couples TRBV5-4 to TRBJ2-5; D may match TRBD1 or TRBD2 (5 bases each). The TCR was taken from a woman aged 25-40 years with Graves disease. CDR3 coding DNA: TGTGCCAGCAGCCCGGGACCTTACGGGATTCAGACCCAGTACTTC. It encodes CASSPGPYGIQTQYF.